These 6 T cell receptor beta chains originate from one sample sequenced in a study of T-cell memory formation after mild COVID-19. TCRdb analysed the 5' RACE reads with MiXCR anew, one entry per CDR3 protein. Of roughly 350,000 distinct CDR3 sequences detected, under 25% appear once; the ten largest clones hold 12%. The sample taken for sequencing was PBMCs or a T cell subset sorted from them (not recorded which). All receptors derive from an adult woman who had mild COVID-19 (a few samples of this study predate the infection). Cell type and time point are not known.

This clonotype came up once. The chain combines TRBV7-2 with TRBJ2-5, with D uncertain. The length of the CDR3 is 15 residues. The V end lost 5 bases, the J end lost 1 base, and 14 bases lay between the germline ends. CDR1 is SGHTA, CDR2 FQGNSA, per germline. This chain's CDR3 is CASSPPPRSQETQYF. In nucleotides, the CDR3 is TGTGCCAGCAGCCCCCCCCCCAGGAGCCAAGAGACCCAGTACTTC. Filled out from reference TRBV7-2 and TRBJ2-5, the complete variable domain reads GAGVSQSPSNKVTEKGKDVELRCDPISGHTALYWYRQSLGQGLEFLIYFQGNSAPDKSGLPSDRFSAERTGGSVSTLTIQRTQQEDSAVYLCASSPPPRSQETQYFGPGTRLLVL.

The rearrangement links TRBV30 to TRBJ2-1, with D hard to call. Germline CDR1 reads GTSNPN; CDR2 reads SVGIG (reference sequence). The CDR3 consists of 14 residues. The germline V and J ends were trimmed by 3 bases and 5 bases, with 14 bases remaining between them. The CDR3 region is CAWRLLGLHNEQFF. The DNA of the CDR3 is TGTGCCTGGAGACTCCTGGGATTGCACAATGAGCAGTTCTTC.

This clonotype was picked up a small number of times. This chain links TRBV18 with TRBJ2-2, with D perhaps TRBD2 (5 bases). This CDR3 has 15 residues. Trimming took off 3 bases at V and 3 bases at J, with 11 bases between the two ends. Germline CDR1 is KGHSH and CDR2 is LQKENI. The CDR3 region has the DNA TGTGCCAGCTCACCCTCAGCGGCAGACACCGGGGAGCTGTTTTTT. Encoded protein: CASSPSAADTGELFF.

V usage is TRBV6-2 or TRBV6-3 and J usage is TRBJ2-3; D is perhaps TRBD2 (5 bases). V lost 5 bases and J 2 bases, leaving 11 bases between the germline ends. The CDR3 has 14 amino acids. Germline V lookup: CDR1 MNHEY, CDR2 SVGEGT. The CDR3 sequence is CASSRGYPTDTQYF. In nucleotides, the CDR3 is TGTGCCAGCAGTAGAGGGTATCCCACAGATACGCAGTATTTT.

This clonotype has a handful of counts. V is TRBV5-1 and J is TRBJ2-5, with 7 bases aligning to TRBD2. This CDR3 spans 13 amino acids. The ends lost 4 bases at V and 3 bases at J; junction bases unmatched: 3. Germline assignment: CDR1 SGHRS and CDR2 YFSETQ. CDR3 DNA: TGCGCCAGCAGCGGCGCGGGAGAAGAGACCCAGTACTTC. Translation: CASSGAGEETQYF.

The chain has TRBV4-3 and TRBJ2-3, with unresolved D. CDR1 is LGHNA and CDR2 is YSLEER in the germline V gene. This CDR3 is built from 17 residues. V lost 0 bases to trimming and J lost 1 base, with 14 bases between them. CDR3 sequence (DNA): TGCGCCAGCAGCCAAGATGCCTCCTCTGGGGGCACAGATACGCAGTATTTT. Residues: CASSQDASSGGTDTQYF.